These 28 T cell receptor beta chains were sequenced from one sample in a study of human T cells and chemical hapten exposure. TCRdb used MiXCR to reprocess the RACE reads, holding one entry per CDR3 protein. Counted here are about 120,000 distinct CDR3 sequences, 13% occurring once; the ten biggest clones make up approximately 2.8%. Time point meaning: pre-sensitization, week 0. The treatment: therapeutic diphenylcyclopropenone sensitization with weekly scalp DPC. This sample comprised whole blood, obtained in connection with sensitization to the hapten diphenylcyclopropenone (DPC). These receptors all stem from a woman aged 18-29 years with alopecia areata. Some clones in this sample may be carry-over from other donors' samples.

This clonotype was observed a handful of times. This chain connects TRBV6-6 to TRBJ1-1; D ambiguous. The CDR3 totals 13 residues. Trimming removed 0 bases at V and 1 base at J, with 3 bases between. Germline V gene data show CDR1 as MNHNY and CDR2 as SVGAGI (reference sequence). The chain's CDR3 is CASSYSQNTEAFF. Written as DNA, the CDR3 is TGTGCCAGCAGTTACTCCCAGAACACTGAAGCTTTCTTT.

The sample holds a few counts of this clonotype. V gene TRBV28 combines with J gene TRBJ2-2; no reliable D call. V was cut by 4 bases and J by 3 bases, with 12 bases left in between. Germline CDR1 MDHEN, CDR2 SYDVKM. The CDR3 extends over 15 amino acids. The CDR3 protein is CASSSWSGYTGELFF. CDR3 nucleotide sequence: TGTGCCAGCAGTTCCTGGTCCGGTTACACCGGGGAGCTGTTTTTT.

Details on this clonotype: It may be a read error: a sequence one base away is much more abundant. V gene TRBV2 combines with J gene TRBJ1-5, with TRBD1 as a possible D gene (5 bases). Germline CDR1 and CDR2: SNHLY and FYNNEI. The CDR3 length is 15 residues. CDR3 sequence (DNA): TGTGCCAGCTGTGAAGCGCTTACAGGAAATCAGCCCCAGCATTTT. Amino acids: CASCEALTGNQPQHF.

This clonotype was observed at least ten times. V is TRBV7-9 and J is TRBJ2-3; the D gene is possibly TRBD1 (5 bases). The germline V and J ends were trimmed by 0 bases and 2 bases, with 9 bases remaining between them. The CDR3 is 15 residues long. Germline loops: CDR1 SEHNR, CDR2 FQNEAQ (reference sequence). The CDR3 region is CASSLAVGPTDTQYF. CDR3 nucleotide sequence: TGTGCCAGCAGCTTAGCGGTGGGGCCCACAGATACGCAGTATTTT.

This clonotype was detected many times. The chain links TRBV4-3 to TRBJ1-4; the D gene is possibly TRBD1 (5 bases). CDR3 length: 15 residues. CDR1 and CDR2 (germline): LGHNA, YSLEER. V lost 3 bases and J lost 7, with 15 bases in between. The CDR3 nucleotides read TGCGCCAGCAGCCAGCAGGCGGGACCTATTGAAAAACTGTTTTTT. Translated: CASSQQAGPIEKLFF.

The chain recombines TRBV20-1 with TRBJ1-2, with D unclear. The germline V gene encodes CDR1 DFQATT and CDR2 SNEGSKA (reference sequence). V gave up 1 base and J gave up 5 bases, with 5 bases separating them. The CDR3 runs 11 residues. The CDR3: CSARVQYGYTF. CDR3 in DNA: TGCAGTGCTAGAGTACAGTATGGCTACACCTTC.

The CDR3 coding sequence is TGTGCCACCAGTGACGGACTAGCGGGGGGGTCTGAGCAGTTCTTC. It translates to CATSDGLAGGSEQFF. The V call is TRBV24-1, the J call TRBJ2-1, with TRBD2 matching 15 bases. Germline CDR1 KGHDR, CDR2 SFDVKD. The ends lost 4 bases at V and 9 bases at J; junction bases unmatched: 3. The CDR3 runs to 15 residues.

Only a few counts were recorded for this clonotype. The chain combines TRBV9 with TRBJ2-2; D unresolved. The V gene lost 3 bases and the J gene lost 1 base, with 13 bases spanning the gap. The CDR3 is made up of 16 amino acids. Germline V gives CDR1 SGDLS, CDR2 YYNGEE. The CDR3 region has the DNA TGTGCCAGCAGCGCCAACAGTTTATGGAACACCGGGGAGCTGTTTTTT. Translation gives CASSANSLWNTGELFF.

The chain combines TRBV11-2 with TRBJ2-7; D unclear. Germline lookup yields CDR1 SGHAT and CDR2 FQNNGV. The V end was cut by 2 bases, the J end by 1 base, with 9 bases between. CDR3 length equals 14 residues. The CDR3 DNA sequence: TGTGCCAGCAGCTTAAACGTCAGATCCTACGAGCAGTACTTC. Residues: CASSLNVRSYEQYF.

J is TRBJ2-3 and V is TRBV2; a weak D match, TRBD2 (6 bases). The germline V gene encodes CDR1 SNHLY and CDR2 FYNNEI. The CDR3 is made up of 13 amino acids. V was shortened by 7 bases and J by 2 bases, with 10 bases between the two germline ends. CDR3 nucleotide sequence: TGTGCCAGCACTGGGGACTTCACAGATACGCAGTATTTT. This sequence encodes CASTGDFTDTQYF.

This clonotype was seen at least ten times. Sequence at one end of the junction differs from germline and may be a read error. The genes are TRBV12-3 or TRBV12-4 and TRBJ1-1; D remains unclear. The CDR3 runs to 12 residues. The chain's CDR3 is CASCFRYTEAFF. CDR3 nucleotide sequence: TGTGCCAGCTGTTTCAGGTACACTGAAGCTTTCTTT.

The rearrangement joins TRBV6-2 or TRBV6-3 to TRBJ2-7; 8 bases are shared with TRBD1. The trim removed 8 bases at V and 4 bases at J, leaving 4 bases unmatched. The CDR3 has 12 amino acids. Germline loops: CDR1 MNHEY, CDR2 SVGEGT. The CDR3 sequence is CASAGGRYEQYF. Here the CDR3 DNA reads TGTGCCAGCGCAGGGGGCAGGTACGAGCAGTACTTC.

The gene calls are TRBV7-9 and TRBJ1-1; D not resolved. Germline lookup yields CDR1 SEHNR and CDR2 FQNEAQ (reference sequence). Trimming shortened V by 8 bases and J by 0 bases, and 7 bases separated the two germline ends. This CDR3 has 12 residues. The CDR3 bases are TGTGCCAGCCGCCCAATGAACACTGAAGCTTTCTTT. Protein product: CASRPMNTEAFF.

V and J are TRBV29-1 and TRBJ2-1; D is ambiguous. CDR1 SQVTM and CDR2 ANQGSEA come from the germline V gene. Trimming pared 3 bases from V and 3 bases from J, leaving 15 bases between. The CDR3 has 15 residues. This chain's CDR3 is CSVELAQDIYNEQFF. CDR3 in DNA: TGCAGCGTTGAGTTAGCCCAAGACATCTACAATGAGCAGTTCTTC.

This clonotype showed up just a few times. V is TRBV2 and J is TRBJ1-2; D gene unclear. Per germline, CDR1 SNHLY and CDR2 FYNNEI. CDR3 length: 15 residues. V lost 2 bases, J lost 7 bases, and 17 bases lay in between. CDR3 region: CASSEMHVGFGGYTF. CDR3 sequence (DNA): TGTGCCAGCAGTGAAATGCACGTGGGATTCGGTGGCTACACCTTC.

This clonotype turned up a few times. The CDR3 loop is CASSLTRQGYEQYF. The DNA of the CDR3 is TGTGCCAGCAGCCTAACCCGACAGGGCTACGAGCAGTACTTC. V gene TRBV6-2 or TRBV6-3 combines with J gene TRBJ2-7; 7 bases map to TRBD1. The CDR3 is 14 amino acids. V lost 6 bases to trimming and J lost 3 bases; unmatched junction nucleotides: 8. Germline V gives CDR1 MNHEY, CDR2 SVGEGT.

This clonotype was counted at least ten times. The chain links TRBV14 to TRBJ2-6, with 7 bases aligning to TRBD1. Trimming cost V 4 bases and J 0 bases; bases outside gene matches: 6. The CDR3 runs to 17 residues. Per germline, CDR1 SGHDN and CDR2 FVKESK. For the CDR3, the DNA is TGTGCCAGCAGCCTTAGGGGGCTATCCTCTGGGGCCAACGTCCTGACTTTC. This sequence encodes CASSLRGLSSGANVLTF.

This clonotype occurred a few times. The chain carries TRBV4-2 and TRBJ2-3, with D possibly being TRBD2 (7 bases). Trimming stripped 1 base from V and 1 base from J, with 21 bases between. Germline V CDR1 and CDR2: LGHNA, YNFKEQ. The CDR3 runs to 19 residues. CDR3 in amino acids: CASSQAWRGRSDRTDTQYF. The CDR3 DNA reads TGTGCCAGCAGCCAAGCTTGGCGGGGGCGATCCGATCGCACAGATACGCAGTATTTT.

The genes are TRBV19 and TRBJ1-4; D is uncertain. Germline loops: CDR1 LNHDA, CDR2 SQIVND (reference sequence). The CDR3 totals 13 residues. Trimming cost V 5 bases and J 7 bases, with 11 bases left between them. CDR3 loop: CASSPREGEKLFF. Here the CDR3 DNA reads TGTGCCAGTAGTCCGAGAGAGGGTGAAAAACTGTTTTTT.

As for this clonotype: This sequence may be a read error, since a much larger clone differs from it by one base. The chain combines TRBV9 with TRBJ1-1; D gene unclear. The germline V gene encodes CDR1 SGDLS and CDR2 YYNGEE. The CDR3 is 12 amino acids. The CDR3 sequence: CANSLDGIEAFF. CDR3 bases: TGTGCCAACAGCCTCGACGGTATTGAAGCTTTCTTT.

CDR3 DNA: TGCGCCAGCAGCTTGTCCAGGGGGCCCTTTGACACTGAAGCTTTCTTT. This sequence encodes CASSLSRGPFDTEAFF. The rearrangement joins TRBV5-1 to TRBJ1-1; 8 bases are shared with TRBD1. The CDR3 loop spans 16 amino acids. In germline, CDR1 is SGHRS, CDR2 YFSETQ. V shed 1 base and J 3 bases; nucleotides not matched to a gene: 8.

CDR3 nucleotides: TGTGCCAGCACTAGCGGGTCCTACAATGAGCAGTTCTTC. It specifies CASTSGSYNEQFF. The genes are TRBV27 and TRBJ2-1; 8 bases align to TRBD2. V lost 7 bases and J lost 1; bases outside the gene matches: 0. Germline V lookup: CDR1 MNHEY, CDR2 SMNVEV (reference sequence). The CDR3 runs 13 residues.

This rearrangement joins TRBV7-6 to TRBJ2-4; the D gene is possibly TRBD2 (6 bases). Germline lookup yields CDR1 SGHVS and CDR2 FNYEAQ. This CDR3 is 13 amino acids long. Trimming removed 5 bases from V and 6 bases from J, with 11 bases in between. The DNA of the CDR3 is TGTGCCAGCAGCGAGGGACTTCCAAACATTCAGTACTTC. It is translated as CASSEGLPNIQYF.

The chain carries TRBV18 and TRBJ1-1; TRBD1 might be the D (6 bases). Between the trimmed V and J ends, which lost 2 bases and 8 bases, there was a span of 9 bases. Germline V lookup: CDR1 KGHSH, CDR2 LQKENI. The CDR3 sequence is 12 residues long. CDR3 DNA sequence: TGTGCCAGCTCACCAGGGGGCCTGGAAGCTTTCTTT. The encoded protein is CASSPGGLEAFF.

This clonotype has a handful of counts. The V gene is TRBV7-2, the J gene TRBJ2-1; TRBD2 agrees at 7 bases. The CDR3 is made up of 15 amino acids. J was trimmed by 5 bases and V by 5 bases; bases with no gene match: 9. Germline CDR1 and CDR2: SGHTA and FQGNSA. The CDR3 nucleotides read TGTGCCAGCAGCATAACCGGGACTACCAACAATGAGCAGTTCTTC. Its translation: CASSITGTTNNEQFF.

This clonotype was observed a handful of times. J is TRBJ1-1 and V is TRBV3-1, with a tentative D call TRBD1 (5 bases). The CDR3 contains 18 residues. Germline V CDR1 and CDR2: LGHDT, YNNKEL (reference sequence). V lost 0 bases and J 3 bases, leaving 20 bases between the germline ends. The CDR3 loop is CASSQEPRGLNLDTEAFF. The CDR3 bases are TGTGCCAGCAGCCAAGAACCAAGGGGTCTCAACTTGGACACTGAAGCTTTCTTT.

J is TRBJ1-5 and V is TRBV27; D not certain. CDR3 length: 15 amino acids. Per the germline V gene, CDR1 is MNHEY and CDR2 is SMNVEV (reference sequence). V shed 5 bases and J shed 8 bases, with 19 bases lying between them. The CDR3 nucleotides are TGTGCCAGCAGTAAAGGTGGGGTTATGGGAAAGCCCCAGCATTTT. The encoded protein is CASSKGGVMGKPQHF.

This rearrangement joins TRBV12-3 or TRBV12-4 to TRBJ2-1; D gene ambiguous. The CDR3 extends over 12 amino acids. Trimming cost V 5 bases and J 8 bases, with 10 bases left between them. CDR3 DNA sequence: TGTGCCAGCAGTCCAGGTGTCGATGAGCAGTTCTTC. This gives the protein CASSPGVDEQFF.